This T cell receptor beta chain comes out of a study of T-cell reconstitution after alpha-beta-depleted transplantation in children. During its preparation, the TCRbeta library received unique molecular identifiers. One entry per CDR3 protein results from TCRdb running MiXCR on the PCR reads. The sample shows under 450,000 distinct CDR3 sequences, less than 15% of them seen only once. This clonotype was counted between two and nine times. This CDR3 comprises 15 residues. Germline lookup yields CDR1 SGHVS and CDR2 FQNEAQ. V was pared by 4 bases and J by 2 bases, with 15 bases between. This sequence joins TRBV7-8 and TRBJ2-7; the D call may be TRBD1 or TRBD2 (5 bases each). Sequences were derived from PBMCs, sampled from the stem cell graft. This TCR came from a human donor who donated a stem cell graft to a child with Fanconi anemia. The CDR3 reads CASSSRLRDAYEQYF. The CDR3 nucleotides are TGTGCCAGCAGCTCTAGACTCCGGGACGCCTACGAGCAGTACTTC.